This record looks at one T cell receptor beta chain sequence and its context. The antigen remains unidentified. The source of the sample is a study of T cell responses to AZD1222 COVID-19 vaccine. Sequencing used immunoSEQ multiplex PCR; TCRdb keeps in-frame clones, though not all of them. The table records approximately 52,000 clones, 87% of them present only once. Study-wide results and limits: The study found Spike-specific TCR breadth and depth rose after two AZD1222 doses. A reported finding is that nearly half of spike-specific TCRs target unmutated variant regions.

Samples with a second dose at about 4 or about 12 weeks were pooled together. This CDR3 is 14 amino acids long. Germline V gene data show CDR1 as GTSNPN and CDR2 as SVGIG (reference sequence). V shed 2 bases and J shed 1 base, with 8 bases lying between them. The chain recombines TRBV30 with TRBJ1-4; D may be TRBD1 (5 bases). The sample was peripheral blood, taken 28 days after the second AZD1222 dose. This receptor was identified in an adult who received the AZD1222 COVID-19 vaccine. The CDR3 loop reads CAWSLGGTNEKLFF. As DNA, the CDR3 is TGTGCCTGGAGTTTGGGGGGAACTAATGAAAAACTGTTTTTT.